The next 25 T cell receptor beta chains were all read from a single sample in a study of shared clonotypes between healthy human individuals. Assay used: immunoSEQ multiplex PCR; TCRdb lists only in-frame clones, some missing. This table has about 580,000 clones, roughly 98% appearing once. Naive CD8 cells, CD45RO-negative and positively selected for CCR7, excluded terminally differentiated effector memory CD45RA+ cells. Sample: naive CD8+ T cells sorted from blood. The receptor set was obtained from a man aged 30-40 years in good health.

This chain links TRBV4-3 with TRBJ2-1; TRBD1 matches 7 bases. The germline V gene has CDR1 LGHNA and CDR2 YSLEER. The CDR3 is 15 residues long. V shed 1 base, J shed 3 bases, and the junction held 3 bases outside the gene matches. The CDR3 loop reads CASSQGGGDYNEQFF. For the CDR3, the DNA is TGCGCCAGCAGCCAAGGAGGGGGCGACTACAATGAGCAGTTCTTC.

DNA of the CDR3: TGTGCCAGCAGCGGGACTAGCGGGTGGGGTAATGAGCAGTTCTTC. This sequence encodes CASSGTSGWGNEQFF. This chain joins TRBV9 and TRBJ2-1; 11 bases map to TRBD2. The V and J ends lost 3 bases and 7 bases, in that order; junction bases with no gene match: 6. This CDR3 region has 15 residues. The germline CDR1 and CDR2 sequences are SGDLS and YYNGEE.

Here the CDR3 reads CASSQGQRYSGNTIYF. The CDR3, as DNA: TGTGCCAGCAGCCAGGGACAGAGGTACTCTGGAAACACCATATATTTT. The chain joins TRBV11-2 to TRBJ1-3; 7 nucleotides line up with TRBD1. The CDR3 runs 16 residues. J lost 0 bases, V lost 5 bases, and 7 bases had no gene match. Per the germline V gene, CDR1 is SGHAT and CDR2 is FQNNGV.

The V call is TRBV6-5, the J call TRBJ2-5; 10 nucleotides match TRBD1. V lost 2 bases and J lost 3; bases outside the gene matches: 6. CDR1 and CDR2 from the germline V gene are MNHEY and SVGAGI. The CDR3 runs 16 residues. The CDR3 nucleotides read TGTGCCAGCAGTTACCCGCCGGGACAGGGGAAAGAGACCCAGTACTTC. It codes for CASSYPPGQGKETQYF.

The rearrangement joins TRBV6-5 to TRBJ2-1; 9 nucleotides line up with TRBD2. CDR1 and CDR2 (germline): MNHEY, SVGAGI. The CDR3 loop spans 16 amino acids. J lost 6 bases, V lost 1 base, and 7 bases had no gene match. CDR3 nucleotides: TGTGCCAGCAGTTACTGGCGGGAGGGCCCTCGCAATGAGCAGTTCTTC. Its protein is CASSYWREGPRNEQFF.

V usage is TRBV2 and J usage is TRBJ2-7; 8 bases are shared with TRBD1. Per the germline V gene, CDR1 is SNHLY and CDR2 is FYNNEI. V dropped 8 bases and J dropped 5; count of bases not matched to a gene: 11. The CDR3 totals 14 residues. The CDR3: CASGTGTGLNEQYF. Here the CDR3 DNA reads TGTGCCAGCGGGACCGGGACAGGTCTTAACGAGCAGTACTTC.

V and J are TRBV6-5 and TRBJ2-1, with TRBD2 identical over 10 bases. This CDR3 spans 15 amino acids. Looked up from germline, CDR1 is MNHEY and CDR2 is SVGAGI. Germline trimming cut 6 bases from V and 3 bases from J; bases unmatched to any gene: 5. The DNA for the CDR3 is TGTGCCAGCAGCTCAGCGGGAGGGGTCTACAATGAGCAGTTCTTC. Protein product: CASSSAGGVYNEQFF.

This clone was counted between two and nine times. This chain connects TRBV7-2 to TRBJ1-1; a possible D gene is TRBD1 (5 bases). The germline gives CDR1 SGHTA, CDR2 FQGNSA. The CDR3 consists of 14 residues. Trimming shortened V by 2 bases and J by 4 bases, and 11 bases separated the two germline ends. The CDR3 sequence: CASSLWGRGTEAFF. Here the CDR3 DNA reads TGTGCCAGCAGCTTATGGGGTAGGGGCACTGAAGCTTTCTTT. The entire variable domain, with the rest obtained from reference TRBV7-2 and TRBJ1-1, is as follows: GAGVSQSPSNKVTEKGKDVELRCDPISGHTALYWYRQSLGQGLEFLIYFQGNSAPDKSGLPSDRFSAERTGGSVSTLTIQRTQQEDSAVYLCASSLWGRGTEAFFGQGTRLTVV.

This clone appeared a single time. This rearrangement joins TRBV28 to TRBJ1-5; D not resolved. The germline V and J ends were trimmed by 6 bases and 2 bases, with 8 bases remaining between them. The CDR3 totals 13 residues. Germline values: CDR1 MDHEN, CDR2 SYDVKM. The CDR3, as DNA: TGTGCCAGCAGCCCTCTCCGCAATCAGCCCCAGCATTTT. Protein product: CASSPLRNQPQHF.

The V and J genes are TRBV10-2 and TRBJ2-7; possibly TRBD1 for D (6 bases). The length of the CDR3 is 12 residues. Trimming took off 6 bases at V and 2 bases at J, with 8 bases between the two ends. Germline CDR1 and CDR2: WSHSY and SAAADI. This chain's CDR3 is CASRDSTYEQYF. In nucleotides, the CDR3 is TGCGCCAGCAGGGACAGTACCTACGAGCAGTACTTC.

The chain has TRBV28 and TRBJ2-7; D gene uncertain. Trimming shortened V by 10 bases and J by 2 bases, and 15 bases separated the two germline ends. The CDR3 is 13 amino acids. Germline V CDR1 and CDR2: MDHEN, SYDVKM. The CDR3 sequence is CATARRVAYEQYF. The CDR3 nucleotides are TGTGCCACCGCTAGGAGAGTGGCCTACGAGCAGTACTTC.

This clone was found once. At one boundary the junction diverges from the germline segment, which might be a read error. The chain has TRBV6-6 and TRBJ1-1, with D tentatively TRBD1 (6 bases). The CDR3 covers 14 residues. Germline values: CDR1 MNHNY, CDR2 SVGAGI (reference sequence). CDR3: CASSWDILNTEAFF. The CDR3 bases are TGTGCCAGTAGTTGGGACATTTTAAACACTGAAGCTTTCTTT.

The genes are TRBV11-2 and TRBJ2-7; D uncertain. Germline CDR1 SGHAT, CDR2 FQNNGV. The CDR3 is 14 residues long. Trimming cost V 0 bases and J 0 bases, with 6 bases left between them. The CDR3: CASSLDIRSYEQYF. CDR3 DNA: TGTGCCAGCAGCTTAGACATTCGCTCCTACGAGCAGTACTTC.

The gene calls are TRBV4-1 and TRBJ2-5, with 8 bases identical to TRBD2. The ends lost 4 bases at V and 0 bases at J; junction bases unmatched: 7. The CDR3 runs 16 residues. In germline, CDR1 is MGHRA, CDR2 YSYEKL. The CDR3 DNA is TGCGCCAGCAGCCCTCTAAGCGGGAGCTACCAAGAGACCCAGTACTTC. Its translation is CASSPLSGSYQETQYF.

The V and J genes are TRBV9 and TRBJ2-2; TRBD2 matches 11 bases. V was clipped by 3 bases and J by 3 bases; unmatched bases: 7. The germline gives CDR1 SGDLS, CDR2 YYNGEE. This CDR3 region has 17 residues. DNA of the CDR3: TGTGCCAGCAGCGCGAACCTAGCGGGAGGCGACACCGGGGAGCTGTTTTTT. Its protein is CASSANLAGGDTGELFF. The complete variable domain, with remaining parts taken from reference TRBV9 and TRBJ2-2, reads DSGVTQTPKHLITATGQRVTLRCSPRSGDLSVYWYQQSLDQGLQFLIQYYNGEERAKGNILERFSAQQFPDLHSELNLSSLELGDSALYFCASSANLAGGDTGELFFGEGSRLTVL.

A note on this clone: Sequence at one end of the junction differs from germline and may be a read error. The chain carries TRBV6-5 and TRBJ2-1; D is unresolved. Per germline, CDR1 MNHEY and CDR2 SVGAGI. CDR3 length: 16 residues. The CDR3 region has the DNA TGTGCCAGCAGTTCCGAGGATAACTTTGTCTACGATGAGCAGTTCTTC. Protein sequence: CASSSEDNFVYDEQFF.

Comments on this clone: The sample holds other DNA sequences that translate to the same CDR3. This chain links TRBV4-1 with TRBJ2-7; 14 nucleotides match TRBD2. The germline CDR1 and CDR2 sequences are MGHRA and YSYEKL. CDR3 length equals 15 residues. V trimming: 4 bases; J trimming: 2 bases; junction bases outside the gene matches: 1. The chain's CDR3 is CASSPGLAGAYEQYF. The CDR3 nucleotides read TGCGCCAGCAGCCCGGGACTAGCGGGGGCCTACGAGCAGTACTTC.

On this clone: This same CDR3 is encoded by further DNA sequences in the sample. The CDR3 DNA sequence: TGTGCCAGCTCACCGCCGGGGGGGGGTGAGACCCAGTACTTC. This translates into CASSPPGGGETQYF. This sequence joins TRBV18 and TRBJ2-5; 8 bases line up with TRBD2. The CDR3 contains 14 residues. CDR1 and CDR2 from the germline V gene are KGHSH and LQKENI. Trimming cost V 3 bases and J 5 bases; bases outside gene matches: 5. Based on the CDR3 plus reference TRBV18 and TRBJ2-5, the full variable domain is NAGVMQNPRHLVRRRGQEARLRCSPMKGHSHVYWYRQLPEEGLKFMVYLQKENIIDESGMPKERFSAEFPKEGPSILRIQQVVRGDSAAYFCASSPPGGGETQYFGPGTRLLVL.

The genes are TRBV7-6 and TRBJ2-7; D ambiguous. The CDR3 contains 13 residues. Trimming stripped 5 bases from V and 5 bases from J, with 13 bases between. Looked up from germline, CDR1 is SGHVS and CDR2 is FNYEAQ. In DNA form, the CDR3 reads TGTGCCAGCAGCCCATCGATCCTGGACGAGCAGTACTTC. It is translated as CASSPSILDEQYF.

CDR3 sequence reads: CASSPHLGAGGLETQYF. CDR3 bases: TGTGCCAGCAGCCCACACTTAGGAGCGGGAGGGCTGGAGACCCAGTACTTC. The chain carries TRBV11-2 and TRBJ2-5; 10 bases agree with TRBD2. V gave up 5 bases and J gave up 5 bases; unmatched junction bases: 14. The CDR3 consists of 17 residues. The germline V gene has CDR1 SGHAT and CDR2 FQNNGV.

The rearrangement uses TRBV14 and TRBJ2-1, with D tentatively TRBD2 (6 bases). The germline V and J ends were trimmed by 0 bases and 5 bases, with 23 bases remaining between them. Germline V gene sequence: CDR1 SGHDN, CDR2 FVKESK. This CDR3 region has 19 residues. The CDR3 nucleotides read TGTGCCAGCAGCCAAGAGTATCCGTCCTCGAGACTAGAGAACAATGAGCAGTTCTTC. Translated, it gives CASSQEYPSSRLENNEQFF.

This clone was picked up one time. The rearrangement joins TRBV4-3 to TRBJ2-2; no firm D call. Trimming cost V 0 bases and J 1 base, with 9 bases left between them. Germline V gene lookup returns CDR1 LGHNA and CDR2 YSLEER. This CDR3 contains 16 residues. This chain's CDR3 is CASSQDGDWNTGELFF. CDR3 DNA sequence: TGCGCCAGCAGCCAAGATGGAGACTGGAACACCGGGGAGCTGTTTTTT.

With regard to this clone: The junction departs from the called germline gene at one end, perhaps through a read error. The chain has TRBV7-9 and TRBJ2-7, with 7 nucleotides matching TRBD2. Per germline, CDR1 SEHNR and CDR2 FQNEAQ (reference sequence). The CDR3 spans 13 residues. The CDR3 coding sequence is TGTGCCAGCAGCCCGACTAGCTCCCACGAGCAGTACTTC. Translating it yields CASSPTSSHEQYF. The full variable domain, its missing parts supplied by reference TRBV7-9 and TRBJ2-7, is DTGVSQNPRHKITKRGQNVTFRCDPISEHNRLYWYRQTLGQGPEFLTYFQNEAQLEKSRLLSDRFSAERPKGSFSTLEIQRTEQGDSAMYLCASSPTSSHEQYFGPGTRLTVT.

The chain is built from TRBV7-6 and TRBJ2-1; no clear D gene. This CDR3 region has 13 residues. The V and J ends lost 1 base and 7 bases respectively, with 8 bases between them. Germline CDR1 SGHVS, CDR2 FNYEAQ. The CDR3 DNA follows: TGTGCCAGCAGCTTAGGTCGGGTTAATGAGCAGTTCTTC. It specifies CASSLGRVNEQFF. Using reference TRBV7-6 and TRBJ2-1 for the parts outside the CDR3, the full variable domain is GAGVSQSPRYKVTKRGQDVALRCDPISGHVSLYWYRQALGQGPEFLTYFNYEAQQDKSGLPNDRFSAERPEGSISTLTIQRTEQRDSAMYRCASSLGRVNEQFFGPGTRLTVL.

On this clone: The sample contains more than one DNA sequence encoding this CDR3. The chain joins TRBV7-6 to TRBJ1-2; 10 bases fit TRBD1. The CDR3 spans 14 residues. Germline trimming cut 1 base from V and 7 bases from J; bases unmatched to any gene: 3. Germline V gives CDR1 SGHVS, CDR2 FNYEAQ. CDR3 residues: CASSLGQGAFGYTF. The DNA of the CDR3 is TGTGCCAGCAGCTTAGGACAGGGGGCATTTGGCTACACCTTC.